These 32 T cell receptor beta chains were sequenced from one sample in a study of blood T cell repertoires in COVID-19. This table comes from immunoSEQ multiplex PCR, and its TCRdb copy is limited to in-frame clones, with some not included. This table has about 100,000 clones, 85% to 90% appearing once. Sample: peripheral blood. The receptors come from a human donor in a cohort sampled during active COVID-19.

This rearrangement joins TRBV14 to TRBJ2-7; D gene ambiguous. Germline CDR1 and CDR2: SGHDN and FVKESK. This CDR3 has 14 amino acids. V shed 1 base and J shed 0 bases, with 7 bases lying between them. This CDR3 reads CASSQVTGSYEQYF. CDR3 nucleotides: TGTGCCAGCAGCCAAGTCACGGGCTCCTACGAGCAGTACTTC.

The rearrangement joins TRBV6-2 or TRBV6-3 to TRBJ1-1, with TRBD1 matching 7 bases. V shed 5 bases, J shed 3 bases, and the junction held 18 bases outside the gene matches. The CDR3 runs to 18 residues. CDR1 and CDR2 (germline): MNHEY, SVGEGT. The CDR3 is CASSDLPVGDRADTEAFF. The CDR3, as DNA: TGTGCCAGCAGTGACCTGCCGGTAGGAGACAGGGCGGACACTGAAGCTTTCTTT.

V usage is TRBV7-2 and J usage is TRBJ1-2; the D gene is possibly TRBD1 (5 bases). This CDR3 is 15 amino acids long. CDR1 and CDR2 from the germline V gene are SGHTA and FQGNSA. With 2 bases removed from V and 1 base from J, the gap between germline ends came to 11 bases. Written as DNA, the CDR3 is TGTGCCAGCAGCTTACAGGGTTCCCTTAACTATGGCTACACCTTC. It codes for CASSLQGSLNYGYTF. Supplemented by reference TRBV7-2 and TRBJ1-2, the full variable domain reads GAGVSQSPSNKVTEKGKDVELRCDPISGHTALYWYRQSLGQGLEFLIYFQGNSAPDKSGLPSDRFSAERTGGSVSTLTIQRTQQEDSAVYLCASSLQGSLNYGYTFGSGTRLTVV.

The count of this clone is one. The chain has TRBV5-4 and TRBJ1-1, with 7 bases matching TRBD1. The germline V gene has CDR1 SGHNT and CDR2 YYREEE (reference sequence). This CDR3 contains 12 residues. V gave up 3 bases and J gave up 8 bases; unmatched junction bases: 4. CDR3 DNA: TGTGCCAGCAGCTCGACAGGGCTAGAAGCTTTCTTT. It is translated as CASSSTGLEAFF. Full variable domain (rest looked up from reference TRBV5-4 and TRBJ1-1): ETGVTQSPTHLIKTRGQQVTLRCSSQSGHNTVSWYQQALGQGPQFIFQYYREEENGRGNFPPRFSGLQFPNYSSELNVNALELDDSALYLCASSSTGLEAFFGQGTRLTVV.

The V and J genes are TRBV7-2 and TRBJ2-7; 12 bases line up with TRBD1. V trimming: 5 bases; J trimming: 2 bases; junction bases outside the gene matches: 4. The CDR3 covers 15 residues. Germline V CDR1 and CDR2: SGHTA, FQGNSA. CDR3 region: CASSRDRGRPYEQYF. CDR3 DNA sequence: TGTGCCAGCAGCCGGGACAGGGGGCGCCCCTACGAGCAGTACTTC.

This clone appeared a few times. The rearrangement links TRBV7-9 to TRBJ1-3, with a possible D match to TRBD1 (6 bases). The CDR3 totals 15 residues. Germline V gene sequence: CDR1 SEHNR, CDR2 FQNEAQ (reference sequence). Between the trimmed V and J ends, which lost 5 bases and 3 bases, there was a span of 14 bases. The CDR3 DNA reads TGTGCCAGCAGCGACCAAGGGGGAAATGGAAACACCATATATTTT. This encodes CASSDQGGNGNTIYF.

This rearrangement joins TRBV7-8 to TRBJ1-5; D might be TRBD1 (6 bases). Trimming cost V 5 bases and J 0 bases, with 11 bases left between them. Germline V lookup: CDR1 SGHVS, CDR2 FQNEAQ. CDR3 size: 15 residues. In nucleotides, the CDR3 is TGTGCCAGCAGCCTAGAGGACAGTAGCAATCAGCCCCAGCATTTT. It is translated as CASSLEDSSNQPQHF.

V is TRBV3-1 (or the pseudogene TRBV3-2) and J is TRBJ2-7; 8 bases align to TRBD2. Germline V gives CDR1 LGHDT, CDR2 YNNKEL (reference sequence). V dropped 1 base and J dropped 3; count of bases not matched to a gene: 11. The CDR3 sequence is 17 residues long. Written as DNA, the CDR3 is TGTGCCAGCAGCCAAGTCGGGGGGGGACGTGGGGTCTACGAGCAGTACTTC. It is translated as CASSQVGGGRGVYEQYF.

The rearrangement links TRBV28 to TRBJ1-1, with D hard to call. The CDR3 is 15 residues long. V dropped 1 base and J dropped 4 bases, with 13 bases sitting between them. Germline V gene lookup returns CDR1 MDHEN and CDR2 SYDVKM. As DNA, the CDR3 is TGTGCCAGCAGTTTATACAGAGGGATGGGCACTGAAGCTTTCTTT. Translating it yields CASSLYRGMGTEAFF.

Written as DNA, the CDR3 is TGTGCCAGTAACCCGGTACGCGGGAGGGACTCTGGGGCCAACGTCCTGACTTTC. It is translated as CASNPVRGRDSGANVLTF. V is TRBV19 and J is TRBJ2-6, with 9 bases lining up with TRBD2. The CDR3 loop spans 18 amino acids. The V gene end was trimmed by 7 bases and the J gene end by 0 bases; junction bases not matched to a gene: 10. The V gene's germline CDR1 is LNHDA and CDR2 SQIVND (reference sequence).

The genes are TRBV19 and TRBJ2-2, with D possibly being TRBD1 (6 bases). The germline V gene encodes CDR1 LNHDA and CDR2 SQIVND (reference sequence). This CDR3 has 15 amino acids. Trimming shortened V by 6 bases and J by 4 bases, and 15 bases separated the two germline ends. Here the CDR3 DNA reads TGTGCCAGTAGGCTTAGACAGGAAGTCACCGGGGAGCTGTTTTTT. It translates to CASRLRQEVTGELFF.

The J gene is TRBJ1-5, the V gene TRBV27; 8 bases fit TRBD1. The CDR3 runs to 15 residues. From germline, CDR1 is MNHEY and CDR2 SMNVEV (reference sequence). Losses at the gene ends were 5 bases for V and 5 bases for J; bases not matched to a gene: 8. The CDR3 DNA follows: TGTGCCAGCAGTCGCGGACAGGGCTGGGATCAGCCCCAGCATTTT. Protein sequence: CASSRGQGWDQPQHF.

This clone was counted once. The chain links TRBV19 to TRBJ1-5; 7 positions match TRBD1. J gave up 1 base and V 5 bases, and 8 bases lay outside the gene matches. This CDR3 region has 16 residues. Germline V gives CDR1 LNHDA, CDR2 SQIVND (reference sequence). The CDR3 region is CASSHRQGLSNQPQHF. CDR3 coding DNA: TGTGCCAGTAGTCACAGACAGGGTTTGAGCAATCAGCCCCAGCATTTT.

The V gene is TRBV28, the J gene TRBJ1-2, with D possibly TRBD1 on 6 matching bases. The CDR3 is made up of 14 amino acids. V shed 4 bases and J shed 3 bases, with 12 bases lying between them. Germline V gene data show CDR1 as MDHEN and CDR2 as SYDVKM. The CDR3 DNA sequence: TGTGCCAGCAGTTACCGGGACACGTACTATGGCTACACCTTC. The encoded protein is CASSYRDTYYGYTF.

The J gene is TRBJ1-5, the V gene TRBV5-1; D is unresolved. From germline, CDR1 is SGHRS and CDR2 YFSETQ. V was trimmed by 7 bases and J by 2 bases, leaving 16 bases between them. This CDR3 has 15 residues. In DNA, the CDR3 is TGCGCCAGCGGTAAAGAGGGAACGCGCAATCAGCCCCAGCATTTT. Amino acids: CASGKEGTRNQPQHF. Drawing the rest from reference TRBV5-1 and TRBJ1-5, the complete variable domain is KAGVTQTPRYLIKTRGQQVTLSCSPISGHRSVSWYQQTPGQGLQFLFEYFSETQRNKGNFPGRFSGRQFSNSRSEMNVSTLELGDSALYLCASGKEGTRNQPQHFGDGTRLSIL.

The table lists this clone with a few counts. The gene calls are TRBV30 and TRBJ1-6; maybe TRBD1 (6 bases). The V end lost 8 bases, the J end lost 6 bases, and 17 bases lay between the germline ends. The germline V gene encodes CDR1 GTSNPN and CDR2 SVGIG (reference sequence). The CDR3 covers 14 residues. CDR3 nucleotides: TGTGCCGGGGATACAGGGTCGGGTAATTCACCCCTCCACTTT. Translated: CAGDTGSGNSPLHF.

V usage is TRBV5-1 and J usage is TRBJ1-2; TRBD1 is a possible D gene (6 bases). The CDR3 has 14 residues. Trimming shortened V by 2 bases and J by 4 bases, and 12 bases separated the two germline ends. Per the germline V gene, CDR1 is SGHRS and CDR2 is YFSETQ. In DNA form, the CDR3 reads TGCGCCAGCAGCTTCAGGACAGAAGGCTATGGCTACACCTTC. Its translation is CASSFRTEGYGYTF. The whole variable domain, filled in from reference TRBV5-1 and TRBJ1-2, reads KAGVTQTPRYLIKTRGQQVTLSCSPISGHRSVSWYQQTPGQGLQFLFEYFSETQRNKGNFPGRFSGRQFSNSRSEMNVSTLELGDSALYLCASSFRTEGYGYTFGSGTRLTVV.

This chain uses TRBV13 with TRBJ2-7, with 9 bases matching TRBD2. CDR1 PRHDT and CDR2 FYEKMQ come from the germline V gene (reference sequence). Trimming cost V 2 bases and J 6 bases; bases outside gene matches: 5. The CDR3 runs 14 residues. The DNA of the CDR3 is TGTGCCAGCAGCTTACGTAGCGGGAGTGCCGAGCAGTACTTC. Encoded protein: CASSLRSGSAEQYF.

This chain uses TRBV11-2 with TRBJ1-2; 8 bases map to TRBD1. Germline trimming cut 5 bases from V and 4 bases from J; bases unmatched to any gene: 6. CDR1 is SGHAT, CDR2 FQNNGV, per germline. The length of the CDR3 is 14 residues. The CDR3 is CASSGTTGGYGYTF. The CDR3 DNA reads TGTGCCAGCAGCGGTACCACAGGGGGCTATGGCTACACCTTC.

This clone was detected once. The J gene is TRBJ2-1, the V gene TRBV6-2 or TRBV6-3; perhaps TRBD2 as D (6 bases). CDR1 MNHEY and CDR2 SVGEGT come from the germline V gene. The CDR3 has 18 residues. The ends were cut back, 0 bases at V and 7 bases at J, with 22 bases in the middle. This CDR3 reads CASSYSSFLGGKVNEQFF. Here the CDR3 DNA reads TGTGCCAGCAGTTACTCGAGCTTCCTGGGGGGTAAGGTGAATGAGCAGTTCTTC.

The rearrangement joins TRBV7-6 to TRBJ2-1; 9 bases align to TRBD1. CDR3 length equals 15 residues. V was pared by 4 bases and J by 7 bases, with 8 bases of the junction left unmatched. Germline lookup yields CDR1 SGHVS and CDR2 FNYEAQ. CDR3 sequence reads: CASSSGGTGRNEQFF. The CDR3 DNA reads TGTGCCAGCAGCTCTGGTGGGACAGGGAGGAATGAGCAGTTCTTC. Full variable domain (rest looked up from reference TRBV7-6 and TRBJ2-1): GAGVSQSPRYKVTKRGQDVALRCDPISGHVSLYWYRQALGQGPEFLTYFNYEAQQDKSGLPNDRFSAERPEGSISTLTIQRTEQRDSAMYRCASSSGGTGRNEQFFGPGTRLTVL.

This chain uses TRBV7-2 with TRBJ2-7, with 8 positions matching TRBD2. CDR1 and CDR2 (germline): SGHTA, FQGNSA. This CDR3 has 14 residues. V lost 5 bases, J lost 2 bases, and 5 bases stayed unmatched. CDR3 in DNA: TGTGCCAGCAGCAAACTAGCGGACACCTACGAGCAGTACTTC. Translated, it gives CASSKLADTYEQYF. Full variable domain (missing parts from reference TRBV7-2 and TRBJ2-7): GAGVSQSPSNKVTEKGKDVELRCDPISGHTALYWYRQSLGQGLEFLIYFQGNSAPDKSGLPSDRFSAERTGGSVSTLTIQRTQQEDSAVYLCASSKLADTYEQYFGPGTRLTVT.

This chain connects TRBV6-5 to TRBJ2-5; TRBD2 agrees at 7 bases. Germline lookup yields CDR1 MNHEY and CDR2 SVGAGI. There are 14 residues in the CDR3. V lost 7 bases and J lost 5; bases outside the gene matches: 10. The DNA of the CDR3 is TGTGCCAGCAACTTGGGGGGGTCTCGGGAGACCCAGTACTTC. Its protein is CASNLGGSRETQYF.

Only a few counts were recorded for this clone. The chain links TRBV5-1 to TRBJ2-5, with 7 bases aligning to TRBD2. This CDR3 has 15 amino acids. CDR1 is SGHRS and CDR2 is YFSETQ in the germline V gene. After removal of 3 bases from V and 5 bases from J, the junction contained 10 bases not matched to a gene. CDR3 nucleotides: TGCGCCAGCAGCTGGTCAAGCGGGGTCTTGGAGACCCAGTACTTC. Translation: CASSWSSGVLETQYF. The full variable domain, in which reference TRBV5-1 and TRBJ2-5 provide the parts outside the CDR3, is KAGVTQTPRYLIKTRGQQVTLSCSPISGHRSVSWYQQTPGQGLQFLFEYFSETQRNKGNFPGRFSGRQFSNSRSEMNVSTLELGDSALYLCASSWSSGVLETQYFGPGTRLLVL.

Only a few counts were recorded for this clone. The V call is TRBV15, the J call TRBJ1-2, with a possible D match to TRBD1 (6 bases). The CDR3 covers 13 residues. Per the germline V gene, CDR1 is LNHNV and CDR2 is YYDKDF (reference sequence). V lost 8 bases, J lost 4 bases, and 14 bases lay in between. CDR3 DNA: TGTGCCACCTCAACGGGACAATTCTATGGCTACACCTTC. Translation: CATSTGQFYGYTF.

V and J are TRBV18 and TRBJ2-2, with a weak D call TRBD1 (5 bases). Trimming removed 0 bases from V and 4 bases from J, with 12 bases in between. Germline lookup yields CDR1 KGHSH and CDR2 LQKENI. There are 16 residues in the CDR3. In nucleotides, the CDR3 is TGTGCCAGCTCACCACCTCGAGGACATACCACCGGGGAGCTGTTTTTT. Its translation is CASSPPRGHTTGELFF.

This rearrangement joins TRBV7-2 to TRBJ2-1; perhaps TRBD2 as D (6 bases). Trimming took 5 bases from V and 7 from J, leaving 18 bases between them. Germline CDR1 is SGHTA and CDR2 is FQGNSA. The CDR3 loop spans 15 amino acids. CDR3 DNA: TGTGCCAGCAGCCCGAGACTAGAGCCGGGGAATGAGCAGTTCTTC. It yields the protein CASSPRLEPGNEQFF.

V is TRBV6-1 and J is TRBJ2-1, with D tentatively TRBD2 (5 bases). V lost 1 base, J lost 6 bases, and 13 bases lay in between. Germline lookup yields CDR1 MNHNS and CDR2 SASEGT. The CDR3 runs 15 residues. DNA for the CDR3: TGTGCCAGCAGTGAAGGAGGGAACCGACTCAATGAGCAGTTCTTC. As protein: CASSEGGNRLNEQFF.

V gene TRBV9 combines with J gene TRBJ1-6; D is perhaps TRBD1 (6 bases). The V gene lost 0 bases and the J gene lost 6 bases, with 13 bases spanning the gap. The V gene's germline CDR1 is SGDLS and CDR2 YYNGEE. The CDR3 loop spans 16 amino acids. The CDR3 coding sequence is TGTGCCAGCAGCGTAGGGGGTGGGGGCATTAATTCACCCCTCCACTTT. Its protein product is CASSVGGGGINSPLHF.

The chain uses TRBV5-1 and TRBJ2-1; D is undetermined. The CDR3 spans 18 residues. Trimming stripped 0 bases from V and 6 bases from J, with 22 bases between. Looked up from germline, CDR1 is SGHRS and CDR2 is YFSETQ. The CDR3 is CASSLGWLSTERGNEQFF. In DNA, the CDR3 is TGCGCCAGCAGCTTGGGGTGGTTATCGACCGAGAGAGGCAATGAGCAGTTCTTC. Full variable domain (outside the CDR3, taken from reference TRBV5-1 and TRBJ2-1): KAGVTQTPRYLIKTRGQQVTLSCSPISGHRSVSWYQQTPGQGLQFLFEYFSETQRNKGNFPGRFSGRQFSNSRSEMNVSTLELGDSALYLCASSLGWLSTERGNEQFFGPGTRLTVL.

This chain connects TRBV5-1 to TRBJ1-1; no clear D. From germline, CDR1 is SGHRS and CDR2 YFSETQ. V was pared by 1 base and J by 3 bases, with 10 bases between. CDR3 length: 14 residues. The CDR3 DNA follows: TGCGCCAGCAGCTTGTCTCAACACGACACTGAAGCTTTCTTT. Its translation is CASSLSQHDTEAFF. The whole variable domain, remainder taken from reference TRBV5-1 and TRBJ1-1, is KAGVTQTPRYLIKTRGQQVTLSCSPISGHRSVSWYQQTPGQGLQFLFEYFSETQRNKGNFPGRFSGRQFSNSRSEMNVSTLELGDSALYLCASSLSQHDTEAFFGQGTRLTVV.

V and J are TRBV7-3 and TRBJ2-1; TRBD2 agrees at 11 bases. Germline V gene sequence: CDR1 SGHTA, CDR2 FQGTGA. Losses at the gene ends were 5 bases for V and 1 base for J; bases not matched to a gene: 7. The CDR3 is 17 residues long. The chain's CDR3 is CASSDSGGALSYNEQFF. The CDR3 coding sequence is TGTGCCAGCAGCGATAGCGGGGGGGCCTTGTCCTACAATGAGCAGTTCTTC.